This entry features one T cell receptor beta chain sequence. Its antigen is undetermined. This sample stems from a study of cytomegalovirus exposure and HLA in healthy donors. Study-level findings and limits: Cytomegalovirus-associated status was assigned to about 180 TCR beta chains.

Researchers ran the PCR with 60 Vbeta and 13 Jbeta primers. Produced via immunoSEQ multiplex PCR; TCRdb's table is partial and in-frame only. The sample has some 270,000 clones; 92% are singletons. Looked up from germline, CDR1 is SNHLY and CDR2 is FYNNEI. This CDR3 is 16 amino acids long. Trimming left V 5 bases short and J 3 bases short, with 19 bases between. The receptor comes from a girl aged 2 to 10 in good health and CMV-seronegative. The rearrangement joins TRBV2 to TRBJ1-1, with D hard to call. Sequenced: PBMCs. CDR3 nucleotide sequence: TGTGCCAGCAGTCCAAGATCCCTACGATTTGACACTGAAGCTTTCTTT. Its protein product is CASSPRSLRFDTEAFF.